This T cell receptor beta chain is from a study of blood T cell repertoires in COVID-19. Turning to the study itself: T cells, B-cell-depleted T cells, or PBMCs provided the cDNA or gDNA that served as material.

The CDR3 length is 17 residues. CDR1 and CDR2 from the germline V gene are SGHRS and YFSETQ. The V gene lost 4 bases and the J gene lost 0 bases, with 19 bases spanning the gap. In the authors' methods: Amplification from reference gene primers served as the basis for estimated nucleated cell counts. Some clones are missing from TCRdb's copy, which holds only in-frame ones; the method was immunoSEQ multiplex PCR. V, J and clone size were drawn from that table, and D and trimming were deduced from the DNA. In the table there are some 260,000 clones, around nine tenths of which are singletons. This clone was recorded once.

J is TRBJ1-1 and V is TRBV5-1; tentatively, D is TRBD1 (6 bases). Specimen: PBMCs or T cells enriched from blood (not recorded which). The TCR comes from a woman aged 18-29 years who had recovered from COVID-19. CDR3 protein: CASSTTGSLRVNTEAFF. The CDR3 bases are TGCGCCAGCAGCACGACAGGATCCCTGCGGGTGAACACTGAAGCTTTCTTT.